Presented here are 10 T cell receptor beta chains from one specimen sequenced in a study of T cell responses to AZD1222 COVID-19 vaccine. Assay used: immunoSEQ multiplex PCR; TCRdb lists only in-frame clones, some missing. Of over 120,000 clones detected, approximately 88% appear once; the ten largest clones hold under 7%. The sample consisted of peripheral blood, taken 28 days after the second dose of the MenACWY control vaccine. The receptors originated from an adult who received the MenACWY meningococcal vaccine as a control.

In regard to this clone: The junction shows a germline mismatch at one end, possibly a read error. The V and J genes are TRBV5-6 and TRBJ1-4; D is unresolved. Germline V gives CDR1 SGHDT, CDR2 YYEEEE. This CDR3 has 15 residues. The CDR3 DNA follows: TGTGCCAGCAGCTTGGCTCGGGATGTTAATGGAAAACTGTTTTTT. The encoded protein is CASSLARDVNGKLFF.

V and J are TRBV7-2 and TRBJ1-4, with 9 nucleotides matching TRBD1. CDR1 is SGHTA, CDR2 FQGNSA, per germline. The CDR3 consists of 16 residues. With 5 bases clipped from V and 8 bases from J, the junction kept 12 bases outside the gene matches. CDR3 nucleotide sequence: TGTGCCAGCAGCGTCGGCGGGACAGGGTTAGGAGAAAAACTGTTTTTT. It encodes CASSVGGTGLGEKLFF.

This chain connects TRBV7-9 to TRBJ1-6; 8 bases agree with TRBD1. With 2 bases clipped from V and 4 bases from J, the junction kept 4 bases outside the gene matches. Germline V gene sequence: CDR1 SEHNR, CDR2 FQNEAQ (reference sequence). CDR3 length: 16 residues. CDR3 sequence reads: CASSLNGQGYNSPLHF. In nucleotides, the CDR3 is TGTGCCAGCAGCTTAAATGGACAGGGTTATAATTCACCCCTCCACTTT.

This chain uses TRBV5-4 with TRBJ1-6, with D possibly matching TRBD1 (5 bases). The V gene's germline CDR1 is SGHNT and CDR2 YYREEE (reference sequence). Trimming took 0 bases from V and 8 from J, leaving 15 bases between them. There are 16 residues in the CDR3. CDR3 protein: CASSLVGGTPYSPLHF. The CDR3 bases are TGTGCCAGCAGCTTGGTTGGGGGAACTCCCTATTCACCCCTCCACTTT.

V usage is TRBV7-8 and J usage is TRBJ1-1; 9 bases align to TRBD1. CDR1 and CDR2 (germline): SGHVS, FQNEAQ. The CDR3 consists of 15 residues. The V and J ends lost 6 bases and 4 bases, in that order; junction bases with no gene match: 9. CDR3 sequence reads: CASRHYRGQSTEAFF. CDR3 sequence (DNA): TGTGCCAGCAGGCACTACAGGGGGCAAAGCACTGAAGCTTTCTTT.

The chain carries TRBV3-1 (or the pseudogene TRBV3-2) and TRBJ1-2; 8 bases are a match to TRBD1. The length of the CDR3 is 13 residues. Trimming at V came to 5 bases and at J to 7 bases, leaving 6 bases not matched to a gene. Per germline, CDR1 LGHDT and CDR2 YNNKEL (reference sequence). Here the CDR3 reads CASSDRGRGGYTF. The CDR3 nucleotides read TGTGCCAGCAGCGACAGGGGCAGGGGTGGCTACACCTTC.

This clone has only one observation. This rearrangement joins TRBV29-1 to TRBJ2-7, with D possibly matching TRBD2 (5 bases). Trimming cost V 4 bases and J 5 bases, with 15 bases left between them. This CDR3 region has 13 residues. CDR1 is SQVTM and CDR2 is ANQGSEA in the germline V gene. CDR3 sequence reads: CSVGTGGGHEQYF. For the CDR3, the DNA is TGCAGCGTTGGGACTGGAGGTGGGCACGAGCAGTACTTC.

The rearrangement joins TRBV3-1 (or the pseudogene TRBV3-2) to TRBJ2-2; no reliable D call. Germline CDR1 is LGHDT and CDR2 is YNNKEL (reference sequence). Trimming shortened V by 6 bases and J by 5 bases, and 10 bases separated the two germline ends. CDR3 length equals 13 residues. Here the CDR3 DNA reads TGTGCCAGCAGTGTTCTAACTACCGGGGAGCTGTTTTTT. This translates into CASSVLTTGELFF.

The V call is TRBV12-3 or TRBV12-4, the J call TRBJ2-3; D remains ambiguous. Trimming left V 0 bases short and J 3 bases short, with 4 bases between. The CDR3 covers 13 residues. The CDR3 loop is CASSLAETDTQYF. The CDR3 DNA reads TGTGCCAGCAGTTTAGCGGAAACAGATACGCAGTATTTT.

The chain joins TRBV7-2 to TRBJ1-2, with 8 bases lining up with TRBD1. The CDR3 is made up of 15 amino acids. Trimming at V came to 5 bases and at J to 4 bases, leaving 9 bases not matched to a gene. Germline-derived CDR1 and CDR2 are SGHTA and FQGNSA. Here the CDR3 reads CASSLGTGRVYGYTF. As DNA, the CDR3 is TGTGCCAGCAGCCTCGGGACAGGTCGGGTCTATGGCTACACCTTC.